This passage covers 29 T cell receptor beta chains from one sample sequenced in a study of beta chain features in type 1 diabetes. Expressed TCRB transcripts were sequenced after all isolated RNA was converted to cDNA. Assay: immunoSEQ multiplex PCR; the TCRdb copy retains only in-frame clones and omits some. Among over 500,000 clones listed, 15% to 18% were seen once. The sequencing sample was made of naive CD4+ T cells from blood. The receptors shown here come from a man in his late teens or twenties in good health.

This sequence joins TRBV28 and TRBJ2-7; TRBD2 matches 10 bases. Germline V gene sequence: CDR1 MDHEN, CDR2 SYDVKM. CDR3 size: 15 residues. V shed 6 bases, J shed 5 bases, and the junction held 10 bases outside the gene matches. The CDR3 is CASSPTSGPGHEQYF. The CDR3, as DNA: TGTGCCAGCAGCCCGACTAGCGGGCCGGGGCACGAGCAGTACTTC.

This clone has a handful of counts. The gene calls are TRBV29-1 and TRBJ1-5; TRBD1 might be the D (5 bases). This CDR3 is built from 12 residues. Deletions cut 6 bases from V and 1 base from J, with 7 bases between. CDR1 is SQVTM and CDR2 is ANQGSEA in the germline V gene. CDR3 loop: CSVRESNQPQHF. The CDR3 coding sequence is TGCAGCGTCAGGGAGAGCAATCAGCCCCAGCATTTT.

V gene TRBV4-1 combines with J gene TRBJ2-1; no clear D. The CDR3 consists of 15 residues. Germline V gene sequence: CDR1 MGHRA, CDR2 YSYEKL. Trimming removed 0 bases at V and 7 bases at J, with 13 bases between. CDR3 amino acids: CASSQDLIYANEQFF. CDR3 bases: TGCGCCAGCAGCCAAGACCTTATCTATGCTAATGAGCAGTTCTTC.

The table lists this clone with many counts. For the CDR3, the DNA is TGCGCCAGCAGTCAATCCGGTGCCAGGGCGGCTGGAAACACCATATATTTT. The encoded protein is CASSQSGARAAGNTIYF. The chain combines TRBV23-1 with TRBJ1-3; possible D gene TRBD1, 5 bases. TRBV23-1 is treated as an ORF (open reading frame) with a function not yet certain. Trimming took off 0 bases at V and 2 bases at J, with 14 bases between the two ends. The CDR3 runs 17 residues.

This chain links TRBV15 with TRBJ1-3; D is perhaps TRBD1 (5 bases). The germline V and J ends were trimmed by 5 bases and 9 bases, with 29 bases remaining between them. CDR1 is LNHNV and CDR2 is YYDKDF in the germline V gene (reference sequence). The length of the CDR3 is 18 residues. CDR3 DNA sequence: TGTGCCACCAGCTCCCGATCGTTTAACAGGTTAAGCGGATTCACCATATATTTT. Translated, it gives CATSSRSFNRLSGFTIYF.

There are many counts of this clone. The CDR3 coding sequence is TGTGCCAGCAGCTTACGGACAGGGAGGGCCAAAAACATTCAGTACTTC. It yields the protein CASSLRTGRAKNIQYF. The chain employs TRBV7-2 and TRBJ2-4, with 8 bases identical to TRBD1. This CDR3 has 16 residues. Germline V gene data show CDR1 as SGHTA and CDR2 as FQGNSA. The trim removed 2 bases at V and 1 base at J, leaving 4 bases unmatched.

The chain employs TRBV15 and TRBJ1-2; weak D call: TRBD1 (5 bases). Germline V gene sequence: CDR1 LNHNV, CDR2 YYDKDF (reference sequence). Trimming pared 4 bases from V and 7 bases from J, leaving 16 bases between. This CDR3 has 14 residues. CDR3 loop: CATSKGRQGGGYTF. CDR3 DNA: TGTGCCACCAGCAAAGGGCGGCAGGGTGGTGGCTACACCTTC.

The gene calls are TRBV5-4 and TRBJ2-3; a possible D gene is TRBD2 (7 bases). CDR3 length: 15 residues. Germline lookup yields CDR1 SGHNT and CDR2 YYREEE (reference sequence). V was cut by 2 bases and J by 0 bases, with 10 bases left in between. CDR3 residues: CASSFGGASTDTQYF. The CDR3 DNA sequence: TGTGCCAGCAGCTTTGGGGGGGCCAGCACAGATACGCAGTATTTT.

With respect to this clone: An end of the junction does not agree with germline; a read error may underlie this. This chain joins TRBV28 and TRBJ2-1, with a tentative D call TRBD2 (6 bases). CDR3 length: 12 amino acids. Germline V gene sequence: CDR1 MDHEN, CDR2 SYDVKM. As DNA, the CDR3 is TGTGCCAGCAGTTTAAGGGCGGGAAGGTGGGTCTTC. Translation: CASSLRAGRWVF.

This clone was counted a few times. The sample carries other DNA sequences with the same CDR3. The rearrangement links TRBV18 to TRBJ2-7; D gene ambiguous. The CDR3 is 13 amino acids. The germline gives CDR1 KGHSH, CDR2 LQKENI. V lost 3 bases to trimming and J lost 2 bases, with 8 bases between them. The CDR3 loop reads CASSPSITYEQYF. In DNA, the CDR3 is TGTGCCAGCTCACCTTCCATAACCTACGAGCAGTACTTC.

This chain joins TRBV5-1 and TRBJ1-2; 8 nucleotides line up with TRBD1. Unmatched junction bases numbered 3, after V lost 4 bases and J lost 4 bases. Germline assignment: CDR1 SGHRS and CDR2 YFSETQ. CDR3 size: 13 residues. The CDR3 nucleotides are TGCGCCAGCAGCGAGGGACAGGTCTATGGCTACACCTTC. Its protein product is CASSEGQVYGYTF.

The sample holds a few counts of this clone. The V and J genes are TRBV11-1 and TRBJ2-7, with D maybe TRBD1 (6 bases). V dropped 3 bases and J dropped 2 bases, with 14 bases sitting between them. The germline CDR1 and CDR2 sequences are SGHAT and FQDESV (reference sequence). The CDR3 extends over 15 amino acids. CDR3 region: CASSFSRGWAYEQYF. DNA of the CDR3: TGTGCCAGCAGCTTTAGCAGGGGTTGGGCCTACGAGCAGTACTTC.

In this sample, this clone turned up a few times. CDR3 sequence: CSTHIGYTF. CDR3 nucleotide sequence: TGCAGTACCCACATTGGCTACACCTTC. The chain joins TRBV20-1 to TRBJ1-2; D remains unclear. Germline-derived CDR1 and CDR2 are DFQATT and SNEGSKA (reference sequence). This CDR3 is 9 amino acids long. V was pared by 8 bases and J by 7 bases, with 8 bases between.

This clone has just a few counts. Here the CDR3 DNA reads TGTGCCATCAGGAGTCCGGCCCACAGTTACTACGAGCAGTACTTC. It codes for CAIRSPAHSYYEQYF. This chain joins TRBV10-3 and TRBJ2-7; the D is unclear. CDR3 length: 15 amino acids. Germline V gene lookup returns CDR1 ENHRY and CDR2 SYGVKD. V was shortened by 6 bases and J by 3 bases, with 18 bases between the two germline ends.

The CDR3 region is CASSPGVTSENYEQYF. The CDR3 nucleotides read TGTGCCAGCAGTCCCGGGGTGACTAGCGAAAACTACGAGCAGTACTTC. This chain links TRBV5-4 with TRBJ2-7; 8 bases map to TRBD2. There are 16 residues in the CDR3. CDR1 is SGHNT, CDR2 YYREEE, per germline (reference sequence). Trimming removed 5 bases from V and 3 bases from J; junction bases left unmatched: 13.

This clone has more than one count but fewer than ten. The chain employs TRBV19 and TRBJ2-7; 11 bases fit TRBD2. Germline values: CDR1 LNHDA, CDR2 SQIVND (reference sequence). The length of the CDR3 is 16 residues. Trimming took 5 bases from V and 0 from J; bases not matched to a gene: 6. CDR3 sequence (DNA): TGTGCCAGTAGTGCCAGACTAGCGGGGAACTCCTACGAGCAGTACTTC. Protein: CASSARLAGNSYEQYF.

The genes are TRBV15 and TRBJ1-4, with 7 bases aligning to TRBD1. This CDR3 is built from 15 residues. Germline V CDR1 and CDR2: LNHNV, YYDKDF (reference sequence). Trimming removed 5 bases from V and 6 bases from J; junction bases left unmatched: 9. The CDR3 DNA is TGTGCCACCAGCGAACAGGGGTCGACTGATGAAAAACTGTTTTTT. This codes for CATSEQGSTDEKLFF.

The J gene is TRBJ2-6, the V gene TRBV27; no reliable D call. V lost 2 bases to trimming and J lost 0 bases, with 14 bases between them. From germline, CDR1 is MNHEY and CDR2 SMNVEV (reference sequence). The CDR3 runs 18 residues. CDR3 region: CASSLVRRGYSGANVLTF. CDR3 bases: TGTGCCAGCAGTTTAGTCCGCAGAGGTTACTCTGGGGCCAACGTCCTGACTTTC.

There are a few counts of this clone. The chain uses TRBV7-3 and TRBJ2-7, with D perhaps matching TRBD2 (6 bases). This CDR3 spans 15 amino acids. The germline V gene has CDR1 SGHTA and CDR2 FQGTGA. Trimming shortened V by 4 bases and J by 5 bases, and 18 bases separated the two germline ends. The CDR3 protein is CASSSGPQRVHEQYF. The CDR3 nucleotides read TGTGCCAGCAGCTCCGGCCCCCAGCGGGTCCACGAGCAGTACTTC.

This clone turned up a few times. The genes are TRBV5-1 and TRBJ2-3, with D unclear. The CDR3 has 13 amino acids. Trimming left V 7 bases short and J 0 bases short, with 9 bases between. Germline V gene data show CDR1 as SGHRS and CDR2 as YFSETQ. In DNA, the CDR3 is TGCGCCAGCCGCCAACCTAGCACAGATACGCAGTATTTT. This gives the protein CASRQPSTDTQYF.

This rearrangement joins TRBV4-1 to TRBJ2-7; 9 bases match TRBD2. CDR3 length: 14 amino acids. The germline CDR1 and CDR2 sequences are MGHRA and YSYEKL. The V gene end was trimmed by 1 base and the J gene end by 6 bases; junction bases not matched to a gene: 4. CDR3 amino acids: CASSQVSGSSEQYF. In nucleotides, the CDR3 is TGCGCCAGCAGCCAAGTTAGCGGGAGCAGCGAGCAGTACTTC.

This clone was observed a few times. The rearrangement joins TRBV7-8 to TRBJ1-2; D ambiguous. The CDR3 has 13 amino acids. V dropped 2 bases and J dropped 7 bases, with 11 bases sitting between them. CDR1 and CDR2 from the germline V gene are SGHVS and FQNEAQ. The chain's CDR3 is CASSLRAIGGYTF. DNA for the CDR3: TGTGCCAGCAGCTTACGGGCCATTGGTGGCTACACCTTC.

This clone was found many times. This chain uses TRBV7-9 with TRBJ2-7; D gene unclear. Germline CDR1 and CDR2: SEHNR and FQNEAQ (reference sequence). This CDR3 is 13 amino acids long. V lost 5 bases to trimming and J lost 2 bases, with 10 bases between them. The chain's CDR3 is CASSPLGTYEQYF. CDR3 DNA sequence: TGTGCCAGCAGCCCCCTGGGGACCTACGAGCAGTACTTC. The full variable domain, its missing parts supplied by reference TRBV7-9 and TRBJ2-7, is DTGVSQNPRHKITKRGQNVTFRCDPISEHNRLYWYRQTLGQGPEFLTYFQNEAQLEKSRLLSDRFSAERPKGSFSTLEIQRTEQGDSAMYLCASSPLGTYEQYFGPGTRLTVT.

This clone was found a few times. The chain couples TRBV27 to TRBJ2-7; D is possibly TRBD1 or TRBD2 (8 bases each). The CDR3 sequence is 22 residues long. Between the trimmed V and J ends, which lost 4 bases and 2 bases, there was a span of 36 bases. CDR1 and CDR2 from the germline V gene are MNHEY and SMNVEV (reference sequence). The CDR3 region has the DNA TGTGCCAGCAGTTCTAGCGGATGGTACAGGGGGTGGAGTAGCGGGATTACCTACGAGCAGTACTTC. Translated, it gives CASSSSGWYRGWSSGITYEQYF.

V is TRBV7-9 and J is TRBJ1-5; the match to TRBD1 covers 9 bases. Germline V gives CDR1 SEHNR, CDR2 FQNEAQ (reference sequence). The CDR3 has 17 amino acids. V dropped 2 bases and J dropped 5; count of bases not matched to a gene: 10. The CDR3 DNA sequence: TGTGCCAGCAGCTTATCGTGGGGGACAGGGTTGGATCAGCCCCAGCATTTT. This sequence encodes CASSLSWGTGLDQPQHF.

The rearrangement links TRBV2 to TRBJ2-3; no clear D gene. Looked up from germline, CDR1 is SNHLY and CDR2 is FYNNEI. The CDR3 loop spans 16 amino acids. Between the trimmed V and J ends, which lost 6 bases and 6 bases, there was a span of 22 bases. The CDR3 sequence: CASRWVGVLGRDTQYF. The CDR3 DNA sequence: TGTGCCAGCAGATGGGTGGGCGTGCTCGGTCGGGATACGCAGTATTTT.

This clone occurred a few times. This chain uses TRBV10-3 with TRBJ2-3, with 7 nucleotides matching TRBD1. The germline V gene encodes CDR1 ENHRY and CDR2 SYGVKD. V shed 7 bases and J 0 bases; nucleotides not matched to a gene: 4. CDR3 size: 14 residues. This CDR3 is CAIIPGQSTDTQYF. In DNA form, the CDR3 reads TGTGCCATCATCCCGGGACAGAGCACAGATACGCAGTATTTT.

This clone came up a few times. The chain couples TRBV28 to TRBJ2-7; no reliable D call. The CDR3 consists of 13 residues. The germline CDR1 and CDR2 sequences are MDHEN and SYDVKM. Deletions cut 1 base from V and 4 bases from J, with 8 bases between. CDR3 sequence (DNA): TGTGCCAGCAGTTTATTGGGCCTTTACGAGCAGTACTTC. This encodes CASSLLGLYEQYF.

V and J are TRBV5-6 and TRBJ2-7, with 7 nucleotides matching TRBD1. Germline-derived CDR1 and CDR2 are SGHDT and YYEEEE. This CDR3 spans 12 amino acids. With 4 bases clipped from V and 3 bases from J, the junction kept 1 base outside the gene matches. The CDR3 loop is CASSRQGYEQYF. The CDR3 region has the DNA TGTGCCAGCAGCAGACAGGGCTACGAGCAGTACTTC.